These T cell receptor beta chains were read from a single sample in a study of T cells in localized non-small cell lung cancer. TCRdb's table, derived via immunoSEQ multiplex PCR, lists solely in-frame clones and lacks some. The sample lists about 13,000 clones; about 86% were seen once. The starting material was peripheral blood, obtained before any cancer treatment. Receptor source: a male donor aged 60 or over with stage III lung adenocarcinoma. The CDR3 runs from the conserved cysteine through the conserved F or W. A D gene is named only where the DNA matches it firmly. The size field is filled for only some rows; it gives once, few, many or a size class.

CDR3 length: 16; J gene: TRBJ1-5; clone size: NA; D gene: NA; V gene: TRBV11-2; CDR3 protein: CASSLAGDGRNQPQHF; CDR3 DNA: TGTGCCAGCAGCTTAGCCGGAGACGGCCGTAATCAGCCCCAGCATTTT
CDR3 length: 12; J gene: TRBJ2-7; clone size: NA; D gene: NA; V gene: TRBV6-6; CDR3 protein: CASSGTEYEQYF; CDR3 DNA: TGTGCCAGCAGTGGGACCGAGTACGAGCAGTACTTC
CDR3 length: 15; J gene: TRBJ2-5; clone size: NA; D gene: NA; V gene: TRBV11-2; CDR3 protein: CASSPNGLVGETQYF; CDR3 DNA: TGTGCCAGCAGCCCCAACGGCCTAGTCGGAGAGACCCAGTACTTC
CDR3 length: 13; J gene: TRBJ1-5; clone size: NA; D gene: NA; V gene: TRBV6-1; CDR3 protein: CASIRGLNQPQHF; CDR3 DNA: TGTGCCAGCATCAGGGGACTAAATCAGCCCCAGCATTTT
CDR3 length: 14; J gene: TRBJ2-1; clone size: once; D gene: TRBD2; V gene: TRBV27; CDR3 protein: CASSFLAGYNEQFF; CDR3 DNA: TGTGCCAGCAGTTTTCTAGCGGGGTACAATGAGCAGTTCTTC
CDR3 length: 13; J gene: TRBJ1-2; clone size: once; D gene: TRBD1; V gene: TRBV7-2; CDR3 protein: CASSRQGRDGYTF; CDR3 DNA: TGTGCCAGCAGCAGACAGGGGCGGGATGGCTACACCTTC
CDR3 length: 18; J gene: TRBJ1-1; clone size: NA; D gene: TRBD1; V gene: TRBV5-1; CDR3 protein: CASSWGQGAGVQKAEAFF; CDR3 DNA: TGCGCCAGCAGCTGGGGACAGGGGGCGGGGGTCCAAAAGGCTGAAGCTTTCTTT
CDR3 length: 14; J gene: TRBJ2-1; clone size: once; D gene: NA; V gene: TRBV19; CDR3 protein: CASSKTVRGNEQFF; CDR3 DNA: TGTGCCAGTAGTAAAACAGTGCGAGGTAATGAGCAGTTCTTC
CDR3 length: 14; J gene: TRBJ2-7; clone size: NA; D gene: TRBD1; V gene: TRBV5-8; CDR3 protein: CASSPIRGRGEQYF; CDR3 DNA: TGTGCCAGCAGCCCAATCAGGGGGCGTGGGGAGCAGTACTTC
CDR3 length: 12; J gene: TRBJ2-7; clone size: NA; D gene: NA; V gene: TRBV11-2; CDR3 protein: CASSLIGHEQYF; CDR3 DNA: TGTGCCAGCAGCTTAATAGGGCACGAGCAGTACTTC
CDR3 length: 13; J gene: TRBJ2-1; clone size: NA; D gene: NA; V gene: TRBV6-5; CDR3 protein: CASGLGSGGEQFF; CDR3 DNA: TGTGCCAGCGGGTTGGGGAGTGGGGGTGAGCAGTTCTTC
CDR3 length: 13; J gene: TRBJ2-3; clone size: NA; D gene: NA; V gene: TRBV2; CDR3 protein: CASCVSSTDTQYF; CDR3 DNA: TGTGCCAGCTGCGTGTCTAGCACAGATACGCAGTATTTT
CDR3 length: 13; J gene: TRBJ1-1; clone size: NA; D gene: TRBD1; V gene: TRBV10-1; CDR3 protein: CASSQLQGAEAFF; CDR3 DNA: TGCGCCAGCAGTCAACTGCAGGGGGCTGAAGCTTTCTTT
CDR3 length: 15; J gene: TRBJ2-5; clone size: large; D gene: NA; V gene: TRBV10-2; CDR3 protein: CASSEGLQFQETQYF; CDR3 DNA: TGCGCCAGCAGTGAGGGCTTACAGTTCCAAGAGACCCAGTACTTC
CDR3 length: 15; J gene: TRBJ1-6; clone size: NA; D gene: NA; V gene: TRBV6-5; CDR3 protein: CASSRDGIYNSPLHF; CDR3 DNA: TGTGCCAGCAGTCGGGACGGGATCTATAATTCACCCCTCCACTTT
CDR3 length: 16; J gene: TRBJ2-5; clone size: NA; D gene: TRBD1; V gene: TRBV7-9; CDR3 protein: CASSLPGTAYQETQYF; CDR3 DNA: TGTGCCAGCAGCCTACCCGGGACAGCGTACCAAGAGACCCAGTACTTC
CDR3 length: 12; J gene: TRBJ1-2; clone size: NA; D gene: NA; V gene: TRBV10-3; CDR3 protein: CAISESWAGYTF; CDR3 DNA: TGTGCCATCAGTGAGTCCTGGGCCGGCTACACCTTC
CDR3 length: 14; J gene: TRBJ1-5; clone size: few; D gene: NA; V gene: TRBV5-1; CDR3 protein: CASSLEGDNQPQHF; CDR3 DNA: TGCGCCAGCAGCTTGGAAGGGGACAATCAGCCCCAGCATTTT
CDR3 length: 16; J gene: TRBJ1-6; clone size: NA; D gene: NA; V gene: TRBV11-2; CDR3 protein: CASSLAPPGGNSPLHF; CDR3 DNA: TGTGCCAGCAGCTTAGCCCCACCGGGAGGTAATTCACCCCTCCACTTT
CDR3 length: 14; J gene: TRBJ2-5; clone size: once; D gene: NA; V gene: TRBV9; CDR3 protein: CASSPQSLFETQYF; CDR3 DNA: TGTGCCAGCAGCCCTCAGTCATTGTTCGAGACCCAGTACTTC
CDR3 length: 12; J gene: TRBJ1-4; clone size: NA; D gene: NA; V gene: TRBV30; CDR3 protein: CAWASGGEKLFF; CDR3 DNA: TGTGCCTGGGCCTCGGGAGGCGAAAAACTGTTTTTT
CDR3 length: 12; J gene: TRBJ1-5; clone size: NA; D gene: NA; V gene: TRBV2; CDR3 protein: CASSFDNQPQHF; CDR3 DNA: TGTGCCAGCAGTTTCGACAATCAGCCCCAGCATTTT
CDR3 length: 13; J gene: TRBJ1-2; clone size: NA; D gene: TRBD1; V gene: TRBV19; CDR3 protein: CASSKTGASGYTF; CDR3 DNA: TGTGCCAGTAGTAAAACAGGGGCAAGTGGCTACACCTTC
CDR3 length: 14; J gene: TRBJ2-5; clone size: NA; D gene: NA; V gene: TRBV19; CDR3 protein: CASSWDSEFAAQYF; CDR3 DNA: TGTGCCAGTAGTTGGGACTCGGAGTTTGCGGCCCAGTACTTC
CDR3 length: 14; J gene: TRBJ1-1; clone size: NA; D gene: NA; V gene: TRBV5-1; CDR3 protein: CASSALQGNTEAFF; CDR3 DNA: TGCGCCAGCAGCGCGCTACAGGGGAACACTGAAGCTTTCTTT
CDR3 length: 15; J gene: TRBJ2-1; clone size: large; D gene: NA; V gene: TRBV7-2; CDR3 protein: CASSLGGWGYNEQFF; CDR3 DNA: TGTGCCAGCAGCTTAGGGGGCTGGGGTTACAATGAGCAGTTCTTC
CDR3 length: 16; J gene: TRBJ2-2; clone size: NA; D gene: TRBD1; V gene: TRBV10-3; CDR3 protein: CATSDRDKLNTGELFF; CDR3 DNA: TGTGCCACTTCGGACAGGGACAAATTGAACACCGGGGAGCTGTTTTTT
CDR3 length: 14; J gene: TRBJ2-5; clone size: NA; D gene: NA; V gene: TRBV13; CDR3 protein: CASSLGWGEEAQYF; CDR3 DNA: TGTGCCAGCAGCTTAGGCTGGGGGGAAGAGGCCCAGTACTTC
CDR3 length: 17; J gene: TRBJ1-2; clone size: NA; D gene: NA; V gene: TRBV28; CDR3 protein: CASLGGDSGEKYYGYTF; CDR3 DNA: TGTGCCAGTCTAGGCGGGGATTCGGGGGAGAAATACTATGGCTACACCTTC
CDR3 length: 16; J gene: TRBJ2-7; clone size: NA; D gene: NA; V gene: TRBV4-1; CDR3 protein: CASSRSLADRYYEQYF; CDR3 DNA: TGCGCCAGCAGCCGAAGTCTTGCGGACAGATACTACGAGCAGTACTTC
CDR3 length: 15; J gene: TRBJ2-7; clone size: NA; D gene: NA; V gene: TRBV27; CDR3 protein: CASSRLGTPKYEQYF; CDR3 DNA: TGTGCCAGCAGTCGCCTAGGGACACCAAAATACGAGCAGTACTTC
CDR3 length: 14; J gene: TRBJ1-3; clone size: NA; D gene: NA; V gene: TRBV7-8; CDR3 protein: CASSLDRSGNTIYF; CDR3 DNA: TGTGCCAGCAGCTTAGACCGCTCTGGAAACACCATATATTTT
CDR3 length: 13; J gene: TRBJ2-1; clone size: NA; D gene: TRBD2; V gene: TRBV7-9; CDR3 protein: CASRRAREGSPFF; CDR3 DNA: TGTGCCAGTAGGAGGGCGCGGGAGGGCTCGCCGTTCTTC
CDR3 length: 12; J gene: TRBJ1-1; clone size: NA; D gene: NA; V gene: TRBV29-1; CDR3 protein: CSASRGVGEAFF; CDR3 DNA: TGCAGCGCCTCCCGGGGAGTCGGTGAAGCTTTCTTT
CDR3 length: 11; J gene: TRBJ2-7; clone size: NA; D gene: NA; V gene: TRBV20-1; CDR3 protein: CSAGPSYEQYF; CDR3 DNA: TGCAGTGCAGGGCCATCTTACGAGCAGTACTTC
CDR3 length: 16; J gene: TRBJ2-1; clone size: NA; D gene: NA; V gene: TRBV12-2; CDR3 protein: CASRLSGRDTYNEQFF; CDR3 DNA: TGTGCAAGTCGCCTTAGCGGGAGAGACACCTACAATGAGCAGTTCTTC
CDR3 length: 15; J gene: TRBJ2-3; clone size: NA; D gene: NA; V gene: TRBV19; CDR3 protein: CASSIARGSADTQYF; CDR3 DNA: TGTGCCAGTAGTATTGCTCGAGGGAGTGCAGATACGCAGTATTTT
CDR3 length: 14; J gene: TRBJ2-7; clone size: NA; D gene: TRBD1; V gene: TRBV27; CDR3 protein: CASAFGDRENEQYF; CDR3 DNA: TGTGCCAGCGCCTTCGGGGACAGGGAGAACGAGCAGTACTTC
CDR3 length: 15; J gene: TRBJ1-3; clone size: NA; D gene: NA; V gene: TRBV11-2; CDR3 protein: CASSLLQGVGNTIYF; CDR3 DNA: TGTGCCAGCAGCTTACTTCAGGGCGTTGGAAACACCATATATTTT
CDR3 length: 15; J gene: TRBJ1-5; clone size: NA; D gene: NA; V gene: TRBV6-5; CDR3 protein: CASNGFPYSNQPQHF; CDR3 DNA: TGTGCCAGCAATGGTTTCCCCTATAGCAATCAGCCCCAGCATTTT
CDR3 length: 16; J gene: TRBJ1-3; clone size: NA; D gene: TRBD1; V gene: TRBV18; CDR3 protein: CASSQPGQSSGNTIYF; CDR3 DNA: TGTGCCAGCTCACAACCGGGACAGAGCTCTGGAAACACCATATATTTT
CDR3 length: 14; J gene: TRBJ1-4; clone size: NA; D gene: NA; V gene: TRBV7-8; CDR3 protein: CASHSGRLYEKLFF; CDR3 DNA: TGTGCCAGCCACTCAGGACGTTTATATGAAAAACTGTTTTTT
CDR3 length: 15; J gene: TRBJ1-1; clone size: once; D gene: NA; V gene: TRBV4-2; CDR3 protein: CASSQDRGRSTEAFF; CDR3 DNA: TGTGCCAGCAGCCAAGACCGGGGCAGGAGTACTGAAGCTTTCTTT
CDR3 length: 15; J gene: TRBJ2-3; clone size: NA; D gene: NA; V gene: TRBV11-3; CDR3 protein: CASSLRAGGTDTQYF; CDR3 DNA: TGTGCCAGCAGCTTAAGGGCAGGAGGGACAGATACGCAGTATTTT
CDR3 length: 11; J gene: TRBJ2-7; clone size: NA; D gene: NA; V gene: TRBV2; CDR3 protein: CATYWGREQYF; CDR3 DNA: TGTGCCACCTATTGGGGACGCGAGCAGTACTTC
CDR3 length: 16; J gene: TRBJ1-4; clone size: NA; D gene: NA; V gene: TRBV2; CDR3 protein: CASSARGMSDNEKLFF; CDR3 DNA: TGTGCCAGCAGTGCTAGGGGGATGAGCGATAATGAAAAACTGTTTTTT
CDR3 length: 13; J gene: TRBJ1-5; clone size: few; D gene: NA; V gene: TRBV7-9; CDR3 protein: CASSLGGQQPQHF; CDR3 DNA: TGTGCCAGCAGCTTAGGGGGGCAGCAGCCCCAGCATTTT
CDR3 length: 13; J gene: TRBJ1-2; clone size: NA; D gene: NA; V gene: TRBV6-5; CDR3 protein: CASSYLGDRGYTF; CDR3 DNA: TGTGCCAGCAGTTACCTAGGGGATCGGGGCTACACCTTC
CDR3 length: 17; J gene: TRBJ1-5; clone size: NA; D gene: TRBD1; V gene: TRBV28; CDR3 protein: CASSDPGTAYSNQPQHF; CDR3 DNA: TGTGCCAGCAGTGACCCCGGGACAGCTTATAGCAATCAGCCCCAGCATTTT
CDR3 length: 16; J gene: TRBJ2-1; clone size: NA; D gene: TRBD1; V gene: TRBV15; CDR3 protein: CATSRKGQGAGNEQFF; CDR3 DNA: TGTGCCACCAGCAGGAAGGGACAGGGAGCGGGCAATGAGCAGTTCTTC
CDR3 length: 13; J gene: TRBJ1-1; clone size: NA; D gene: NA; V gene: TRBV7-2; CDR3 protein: CASSSLPGTEAFF; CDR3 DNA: TGTGCCAGCAGCTCCCTACCCGGGACAGAAGCTTTCTTT
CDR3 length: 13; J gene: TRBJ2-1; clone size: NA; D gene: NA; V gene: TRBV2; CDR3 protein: CASCPGQNNEQFF; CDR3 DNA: TGTGCCAGCTGTCCGGGACAAAATAATGAGCAGTTCTTC
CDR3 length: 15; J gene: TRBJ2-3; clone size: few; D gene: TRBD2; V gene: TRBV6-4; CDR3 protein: CASSDRLAGADTQYF; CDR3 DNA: TGTGCCAGCAGTGACCGACTAGCGGGAGCAGATACGCAGTATTTT
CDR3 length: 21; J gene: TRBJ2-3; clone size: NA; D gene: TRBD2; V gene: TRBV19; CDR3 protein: CASSIDYVAGRFLSSTDTQYF; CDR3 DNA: TGTGCCAGTAGTATAGACTATGTAGCGGGGCGATTCCTATCTAGCACAGATACGCAGTATTTT